This T cell receptor (beta chain) was documented in a study of blood T cell repertoires in COVID-19. In germline, CDR1 is SGHRS, CDR2 YFSETQ. V shed 5 bases, J shed 4 bases, and the junction held 8 bases outside the gene matches. The CDR3 has 14 residues. TCRdb keeps only in-frame clones here, not all; method: immunoSEQ multiplex PCR. This sample has about 70,000 clones, with 88% found just once. The clonotype originates from a human donor in a cohort sampled during active COVID-19. V gene TRBV5-1 combines with J gene TRBJ2-5; TRBD1 matches 7 bases. The sample comprised peripheral blood. CDR3 sequence (DNA): TGCGCCAGCAGTCTGGGACAGCGGCGAGAGACCCAGTACTTC. This codes for CASSLGQRRETQYF.